A selection of T cell receptor beta chains follows, all from one sample in a study of cytomegalovirus exposure and HLA in healthy donors. Profiled with immunoSEQ multiplex PCR; TCRdb holds only in-frame clones, not every one. In the table there are approximately 220,000 clones, more than 60% of which are singletons. The sequenced material came from PBMCs. The receptors were sampled from a girl aged 2 to 10 in good health and CMV-seronegative. The conserved cysteine and the conserved F or W are not part of the CDR3 here. Each record gives: V gene, D gene, CDR3 protein. A D gene is named only where the DNA matches it firmly.

TRBV5-4,-,ASSFGVEQF
TRBV4-1,TRBD1,ASSQESVRGTLNTEAF
TRBV4-1,-,ASSLAGGTEAF
TRBV9,-,ASSVRGEYQPQH
TRBV20-1,-,SARDSYEQY
TRBV29-1,-,SVEAPSGELF
TRBV2,TRBD2,ASSAGTSVQETQY
TRBV6-4,TRBD2,ASKELAGDFEQF
TRBV4-2,TRBD2,ASSQGYSGGTTYEQY
TRBV6-5,-,ASSSRILYEQY
TRBV30,TRBD2,GTSGTYGKNIQY
TRBV6-1,-,ASSDRGGYGYT
TRBV7-9,-,ASSFDRGGTQY
TRBV30,TRBD2,AWSRLAGPYNEQF
TRBV7-6,-,ASSSLTDTQY
TRBV5-4,-,ASSPWTDSPLH
TRBV11-2,TRBD1,ASSLGTGLTYGYT
TRBV5-6,TRBD1,ASSLGQGFQETQY
TRBV6-6,TRBD1,ASSSGTASYEQY
TRBV11-2,TRBD2,ASSPRLAGGVETQY
TRBV10-2,TRBD2,ATERGVTDTQY
TRBV27,TRBD1,ASSSTGGIAF
TRBV5-4,-,ASSLSYIRGGQGDTDTQY
TRBV5-1,TRBD2,ASSLRTSGGASRSYEQY
TRBV4-2,-,ASSQVGGYT
TRBV2,TRBD1,ASRASSTGGDTQY
TRBV5-6,-,ASSPGTVSSGANVLT
TRBV7-2,TRBD1,ASSRSDRAYNEQF
TRBV4-2,-,ASSQAGNIQY
TRBV4-1,-,ASSQDYRDQETQY
TRBV5-1,-,ASSNLVRGTGELF
TRBV5-1,-,ASSLGQISDGNQPQH
TRBV5-1,TRBD1,ASKPTGQGGSTEAF
TRBV4-2,TRBD2,ASSRDMAGGTDTQY
TRBV2,-,ASSDGTRRT
TRBV7-9,-,ASSPSLADYEQY
TRBV6-1,TRBD1,ASRDREVVYGYT
TRBV12-5,TRBD1,ASSRTGSDYGYT
TRBV4-1,TRBD1,ASSQGLARDRASPLH
TRBV30,-,AWSGGEERPQH
TRBV5-1,-,ASTGSGNTIY
TRBV30,TRBD2,AWSVQGLAGETQY
TRBV9,TRBD2,ASSVLAGGQETQY
TRBV9,TRBD1,ASSVPDRGHQPQH
TRBV5-6,-,ASSPQGPNEKLF
TRBV6-4,-,ASSDPRRGFRETQY
TRBV5-1,-,ASSLQGANTEAF
TRBV2,-,ASTAGTYEQY
TRBV5-6,TRBD1,ASSLRDRDDNEQF
TRBV2,-,ASLTGRTDTQY
TRBV6-5,-,ASSSRRQGRTGELF
TRBV15,-,ATLSTSQTSTDTQY
TRBV2,TRBD1,ASRGQGSPLH
TRBV7-9,TRBD2,ASSSGLAGPYEQY